This entry features one TCR beta chain sequence. The antigen is unknown. Just one base apart from a much larger clone, this may be a read error. These data come from a study of type 1 regulatory T cells. The overall study: T-allo10 is a Tr1-enriched, alloantigen-specific CD4 T cell product made in vitro.

Germline CDR1 and CDR2: SNHLY and FYNNEI. V lost 8 bases, J lost 4 bases, and 4 bases stayed unmatched. This CDR3 spans 13 amino acids. TCRdb re-derived calls from the reads in MiXCR, one entry per CDR3 protein. This sample carries approximately 42,000 distinct CDR3 sequences, less than 15% of them seen once, and the ten largest clones take roughly 8%. Material for sequencing was cultured non-Tr1 T cells, either the whole culture or a sorted T cell fraction (not recorded which). The chain employs TRBV2 and TRBJ1-4, with TRBD1 identical over 7 bases. The TCR comes from a human donor in good health. CDR3 region: CASGQGDNEKLFF. In DNA form, the CDR3 reads TGTGCCAGCGGGCAGGGGGATAATGAAAAACTGTTTTTT.